The next 11 T cell receptor beta chains were all read from a single sample in a study of T cell responses to AZD1222 COVID-19 vaccine (dated by TCRdb to the early 2020s). The sample's time point label, decoded: about 28 days (+/-7) after the second vaccine dose. Receptor amplification or capture employed the immunoSEQ multiplex PCR assay. Sourced from immuneACCESS, this table was stored by TCRdb with only in-frame sequences that have V and J called. A share of the clones is absent; for the studies checked, an unresolved V gene accounts for under half, and the remainder has no known explanation. For this sample the table gives under 200,000 clones, of which roughly 91% were detected only once. The ten largest clonotypes hold 25% to 30% of the sample. This material consisted of peripheral blood, taken 28 days after the second AZD1222 dose. The receptors derive from an adult who received the AZD1222 COVID-19 vaccine.

The chain recombines TRBV30 with TRBJ2-5; the match to TRBD2 covers 8 bases. Germline CDR1 reads GTSNPN; CDR2 reads SVGIG (reference sequence). The junction had 11 bases not matched to a gene; V was cut back by 3 bases and J by 2 bases. The CDR3 contains 16 residues. DNA of the CDR3: TGTGCCTGGAGCCCCGGGGGGGTCGGGGGACAAGAGACCCAGTACTTC. Its translation: CAWSPGGVGGQETQYF.

This chain uses TRBV6-4 with TRBJ2-6, with TRBD1 identical over 7 bases. Germline CDR1 MRHNA, CDR2 SNTAGT. Unmatched junction bases numbered 7, after V lost 4 bases and J lost 4 bases. The CDR3 extends over 16 amino acids. Here the CDR3 reads CASSGTGGLGANVLTF. CDR3 DNA: TGTGCCAGCAGTGGGACAGGAGGTTTAGGGGCCAACGTCCTGACTTTC.

This clone was seen a few times. The V call is TRBV9, the J call TRBJ1-4, with D perhaps matching TRBD1 (6 bases). V was pared by 4 bases and J by 7 bases, with 14 bases between. Germline loops: CDR1 SGDLS, CDR2 YYNGEE. This CDR3 is built from 14 residues. In nucleotides, the CDR3 is TGTGCCAGCAGCTTACCGGGACAACGTGAAAAACTGTTTTTT. Translation gives CASSLPGQREKLFF.

This clone was recorded a few times. This chain uses TRBV7-8 with TRBJ2-7; TRBD1 matches 9 bases. CDR1 and CDR2 (germline): SGHVS, FQNEAQ. This CDR3 has 16 residues. The J segment lost 1 base and the V segment lost 7 bases, leaving 11 bases of the junction unmatched. The CDR3 protein is CASTKRGQGDSYEQYF. Here the CDR3 DNA reads TGTGCCAGCACTAAGAGGGGACAGGGTGATTCCTACGAGCAGTACTTC.

The chain employs TRBV4-3 and TRBJ2-1; 8 nucleotides align to TRBD2. With V trimmed by 0 bases and J by 2 bases, 3 bases remained unmatched. Germline loops: CDR1 LGHNA, CDR2 YSLEER. This CDR3 comprises 16 residues. Written as DNA, the CDR3 is TGCGCCAGCAGCCAAGAAGGGACTAGAACCTACAATGAGCAGTTCTTC. Translated: CASSQEGTRTYNEQFF.

The chain is built from TRBV28 and TRBJ1-2, with 7 bases aligning to TRBD1. The CDR3 is 14 residues long. J lost 0 bases, V lost 10 bases, and 8 bases had no gene match. Germline V gives CDR1 MDHEN, CDR2 SYDVKM. CDR3 nucleotide sequence: TGTGCCACCGCTGGACAGGTTACTAACTATGGCTACACCTTC. Translated, it gives CATAGQVTNYGYTF.

This chain uses TRBV2 with TRBJ1-3, with a possible D match to TRBD1 (5 bases). In germline, CDR1 is SNHLY, CDR2 FYNNEI. The CDR3 spans 13 residues. V lost 4 bases to trimming and J lost 5 bases, with 9 bases between them. CDR3 nucleotides: TGTGCCAGCAGTGCGGGGGATCGAAACACCATATATTTT. Residues: CASSAGDRNTIYF.

The genes are TRBV7-2 and TRBJ1-2; 8 bases fit TRBD1. Germline-derived CDR1 and CDR2 are SGHTA and FQGNSA. Trimming removed 0 bases from V and 6 bases from J; junction bases left unmatched: 6. The CDR3 sequence is 15 residues long. The CDR3: CASSLAPDRENGYTF. The CDR3 bases are TGTGCCAGCAGCTTAGCGCCGGACAGGGAAAATGGCTACACCTTC.

The rearrangement joins TRBV19 to TRBJ2-5; the match to TRBD2 covers 15 bases. The junction had 8 bases not matched to a gene; V was cut back by 2 bases and J by 1 base. This CDR3 has 19 residues. CDR1 and CDR2 (germline): LNHDA, SQIVND (reference sequence). The CDR3 protein is CASSIPSGTSGRSQETQYF. DNA of the CDR3: TGTGCCAGTAGTATACCCTCCGGGACTAGCGGGAGGAGCCAAGAGACCCAGTACTTC.

The gene calls are TRBV6-2 or TRBV6-3 and TRBJ2-7; 7 bases agree with TRBD1. The CDR3 is made up of 13 amino acids. The V segment lost 5 bases and the J segment 4 bases; nucleotides outside the gene matches: 5. CDR1 and CDR2 (germline): MNHEY, SVGEGT. The CDR3 nucleotides read TGTGCCAGCAGTCGGGACAGCAAATACGAGCAGTACTTC. It specifies CASSRDSKYEQYF.

The genes are TRBV5-6 and TRBJ2-1, with 9 bases aligning to TRBD1. J was trimmed by 6 bases and V by 6 bases; bases with no gene match: 13. The germline V gene has CDR1 SGHDT and CDR2 YYEEEE. This CDR3 contains 16 residues. Written as DNA, the CDR3 is TGTGCCAGCACCTTACTGGACAGGGGAGGGGGCAATGAGCAGTTCTTC. It encodes CASTLLDRGGGNEQFF.